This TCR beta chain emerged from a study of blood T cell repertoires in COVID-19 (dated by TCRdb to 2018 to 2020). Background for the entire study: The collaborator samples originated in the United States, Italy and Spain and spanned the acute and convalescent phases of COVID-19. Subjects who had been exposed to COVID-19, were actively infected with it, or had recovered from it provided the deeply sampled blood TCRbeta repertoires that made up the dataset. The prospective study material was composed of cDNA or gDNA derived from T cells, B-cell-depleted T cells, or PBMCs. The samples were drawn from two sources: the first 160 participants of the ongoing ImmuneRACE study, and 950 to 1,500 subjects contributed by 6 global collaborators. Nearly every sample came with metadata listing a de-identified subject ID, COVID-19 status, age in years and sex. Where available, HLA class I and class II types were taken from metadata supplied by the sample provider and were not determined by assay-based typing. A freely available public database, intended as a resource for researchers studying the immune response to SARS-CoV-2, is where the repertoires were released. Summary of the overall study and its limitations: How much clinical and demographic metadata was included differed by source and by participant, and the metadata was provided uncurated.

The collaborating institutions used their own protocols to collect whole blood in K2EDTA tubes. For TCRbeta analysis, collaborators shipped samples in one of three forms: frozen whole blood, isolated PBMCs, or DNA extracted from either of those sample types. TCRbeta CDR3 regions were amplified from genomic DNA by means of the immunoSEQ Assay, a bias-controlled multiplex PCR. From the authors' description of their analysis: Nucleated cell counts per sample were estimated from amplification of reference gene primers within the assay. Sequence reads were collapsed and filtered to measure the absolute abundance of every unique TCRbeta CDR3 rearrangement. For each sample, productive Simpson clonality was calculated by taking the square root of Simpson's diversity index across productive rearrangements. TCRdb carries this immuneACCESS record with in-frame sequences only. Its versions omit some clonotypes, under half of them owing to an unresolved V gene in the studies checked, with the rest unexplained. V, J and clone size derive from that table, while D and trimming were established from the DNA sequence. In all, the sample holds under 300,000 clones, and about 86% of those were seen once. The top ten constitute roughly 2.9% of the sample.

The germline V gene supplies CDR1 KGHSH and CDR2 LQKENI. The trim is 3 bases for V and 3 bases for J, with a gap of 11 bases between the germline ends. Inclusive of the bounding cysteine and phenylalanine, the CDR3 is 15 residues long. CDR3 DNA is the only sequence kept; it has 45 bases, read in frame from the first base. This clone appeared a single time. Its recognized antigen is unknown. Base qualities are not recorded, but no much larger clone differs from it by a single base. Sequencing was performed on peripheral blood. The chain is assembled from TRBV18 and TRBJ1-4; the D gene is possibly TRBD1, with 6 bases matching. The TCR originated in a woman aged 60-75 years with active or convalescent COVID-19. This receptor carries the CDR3 CASSPQGSANEKLFF. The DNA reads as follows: TGTGCCAGCTCACCGCAGGGGTCGGCTAATGAAAAACTGTTTTTT.